The T cell receptor (beta chain) under discussion was sequenced for a study of breast tumors, draining lymph nodes, adjacent tissues (dated by TCRdb to 2016 to 2017). Broadly, across the study: Breast cancer patients provided tumor, adjacent nontumor tissue and axillary lymph nodes, and the study compared the TCR beta repertoires across these three sources. In human breast cancer, the study set out to assess how tumor, surrounding tissue and draining lymph node repertoires relate to one another and whether T cells might be exchanged between them. Points the paper makes about the study in general: The study presented the conclusion that tumor T cells originate in lymph nodes as consistent with a hypothesis, not as something directly demonstrated. Tumors showed preferential V and J gene usage, and their T-cell repertoire diversity fell below that of lymph nodes yet above that of nontumor tissue. The data were considered consistent with the idea that most tumor T cells come from the lymph node and then expand in tumor tissue. In luminal-like breast cancer, tumor and nontumor tissue repertoires resembled each other significantly more than in basal-like breast cancer.

In regard to this clonotype: Its antigen target is currently unknown. No qualities accompany the bases; no much larger clone lies one base away.

Lymph node samples were obtained from the axillary draining lymph nodes of breast cancer patients. For sequencing, an Illumina HiSeq 2000 was employed. Multiplex PCR amplification was used to build the TCR beta chain libraries. High-throughput sequencing was used to analyze the amplified TCR beta chain products. The raw public data were reprocessed by TCRdb itself: fastp quality trimming at Q25, MiXCR clonotype calling, in-frame beta chains only. Identical CDR3 proteins give one entry, which carries the most common genes and DNA. Within this sample are 290,000 or so distinct CDR3 sequences, with around 30% of them counted one time only. In total, the top ten clones hold roughly 1.2% of the sample. CDR1 is given as MDHEN and CDR2 as SYDVKM, both from the germline V gene. V is clipped by 8 bases and J by 2 bases, and the sequence between their germline boundaries is 14 bases long. The CDR3 covers 14 residues, taking in both the cysteine and the phenylalanine. The retained sequence is limited to the CDR3, 42 bases, with the frame set at the first base.

Sequencing input: axillary lymph node tissue. The clonotype comes from a female donor with breast cancer. Some clones in this sample may be carry-over from other donors' samples. The sequence links TRBV28 to TRBJ2-3; a tentative D match to TRBD2 spans 6 bases. The CDR3 is CASGGGGATDTQYF. In nucleotides, the sequence is TGTGCCAGCGGCGGTGGAGGGGCCACAGATACGCAGTATTTT.